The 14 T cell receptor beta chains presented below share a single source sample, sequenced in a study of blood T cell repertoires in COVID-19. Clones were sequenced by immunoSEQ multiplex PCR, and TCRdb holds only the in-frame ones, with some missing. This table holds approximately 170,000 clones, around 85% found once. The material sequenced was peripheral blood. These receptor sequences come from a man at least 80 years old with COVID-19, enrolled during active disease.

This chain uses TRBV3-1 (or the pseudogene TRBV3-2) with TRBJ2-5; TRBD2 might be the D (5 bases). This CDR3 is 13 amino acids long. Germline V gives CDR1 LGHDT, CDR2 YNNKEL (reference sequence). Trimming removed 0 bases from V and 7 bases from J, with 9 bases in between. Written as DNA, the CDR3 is TGTGCCAGCAGCCAAGATCCAGCGGCGACCCAGTACTTC. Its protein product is CASSQDPAATQYF.

The chain's CDR3 is CASSFRYGYTF. The CDR3 coding sequence is TGTGCCAGCAGTTTTCGCTATGGCTACACCTTC. The chain is built from TRBV12-3 or TRBV12-4 and TRBJ1-2, with unresolved D. V gave up 3 bases and J gave up 4 bases, with 3 bases separating them. The CDR3 spans 11 residues.

This chain's CDR3 is CASSSLGVWDTQYF. In DNA form, the CDR3 reads TGTGCCAGTAGTTCCCTAGGGGTATGGGATACGCAGTATTTT. This chain uses TRBV19 with TRBJ2-3; TRBD1 is a possible D gene (5 bases). The CDR3 runs to 14 residues. The V and J ends lost 5 bases and 6 bases respectively, with 15 bases between them. The germline V gene encodes CDR1 LNHDA and CDR2 SQIVND (reference sequence).

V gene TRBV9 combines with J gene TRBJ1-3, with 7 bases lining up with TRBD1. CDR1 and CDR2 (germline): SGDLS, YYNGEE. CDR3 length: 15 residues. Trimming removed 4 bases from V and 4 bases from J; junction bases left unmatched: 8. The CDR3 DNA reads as TGTGCCAGCAGCCCCACGACAGGGTACGGAAACACCATATATTTT. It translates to CASSPTTGYGNTIYF.

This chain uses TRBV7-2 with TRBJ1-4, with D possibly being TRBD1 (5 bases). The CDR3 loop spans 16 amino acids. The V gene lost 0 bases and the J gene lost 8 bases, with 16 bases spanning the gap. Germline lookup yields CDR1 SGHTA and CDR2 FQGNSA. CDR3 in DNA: TGTGCCAGCAGCTTAGCGCTCGGCAGGGTAGGAGAAAAACTGTTTTTT. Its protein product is CASSLALGRVGEKLFF.

The CDR3 sequence is CASSSTGVVTDTQYF. CDR3 nucleotide sequence: TGTGCCAGCAGTTCTACAGGGGTGGTCACAGATACGCAGTATTTT. The chain couples TRBV6-5 to TRBJ2-3; TRBD1 matches 7 bases. Germline lookup yields CDR1 MNHEY and CDR2 SVGAGI. The CDR3 extends over 15 amino acids. The V gene end was trimmed by 4 bases and the J gene end by 2 bases; junction bases not matched to a gene: 6.

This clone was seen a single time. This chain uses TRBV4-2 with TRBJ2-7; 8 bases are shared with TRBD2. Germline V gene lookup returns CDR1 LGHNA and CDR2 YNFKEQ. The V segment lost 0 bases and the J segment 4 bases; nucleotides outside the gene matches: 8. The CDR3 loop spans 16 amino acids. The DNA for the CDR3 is TGTGCCAGCAGCCAAGAACGGGGGGGGCGCGGATACGAGCAGTACTTC. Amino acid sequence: CASSQERGGRGYEQYF.

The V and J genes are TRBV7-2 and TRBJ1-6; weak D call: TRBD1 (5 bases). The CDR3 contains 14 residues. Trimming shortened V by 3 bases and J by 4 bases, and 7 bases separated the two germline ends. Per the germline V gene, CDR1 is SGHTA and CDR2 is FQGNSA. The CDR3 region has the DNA TGTGCCAGCAGCTTGACAGAGTATAATTCACCCCTCCACTTT. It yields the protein CASSLTEYNSPLHF. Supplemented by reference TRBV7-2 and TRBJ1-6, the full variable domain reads GAGVSQSPSNKVTEKGKDVELRCDPISGHTALYWYRQSLGQGLEFLIYFQGNSAPDKSGLPSDRFSAERTGGSVSTLTIQRTQQEDSAVYLCASSLTEYNSPLHFGNGTRLTVT.

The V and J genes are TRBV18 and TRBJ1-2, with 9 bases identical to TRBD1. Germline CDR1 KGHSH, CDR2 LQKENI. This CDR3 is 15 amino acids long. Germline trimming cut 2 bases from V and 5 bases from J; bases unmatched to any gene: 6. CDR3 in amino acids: CASSPAGQGAYGYTF. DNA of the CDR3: TGTGCCAGCTCACCAGCGGGACAGGGCGCGTATGGCTACACCTTC.

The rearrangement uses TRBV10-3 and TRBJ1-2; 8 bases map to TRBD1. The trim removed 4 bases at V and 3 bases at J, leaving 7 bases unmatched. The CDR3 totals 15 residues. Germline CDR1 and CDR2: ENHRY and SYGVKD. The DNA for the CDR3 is TGTGCCATCAGTGCGACGGACAGGGCGGACTATGGCTACACCTTC. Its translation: CAISATDRADYGYTF.

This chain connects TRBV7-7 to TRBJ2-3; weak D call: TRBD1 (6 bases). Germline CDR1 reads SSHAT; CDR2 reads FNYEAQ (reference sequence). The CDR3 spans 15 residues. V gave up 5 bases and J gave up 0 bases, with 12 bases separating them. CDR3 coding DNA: TGTGCCAGCAGCCCACAGGGCCTGAGCACAGATACGCAGTATTTT. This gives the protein CASSPQGLSTDTQYF.

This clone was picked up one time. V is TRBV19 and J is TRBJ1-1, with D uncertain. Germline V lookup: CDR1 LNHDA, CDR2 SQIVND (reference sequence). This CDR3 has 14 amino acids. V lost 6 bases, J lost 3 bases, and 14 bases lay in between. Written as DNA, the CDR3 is TGTGCCAGTAGGAGTCGGGGTGCGGACACTGAAGCTTTCTTT. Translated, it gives CASRSRGADTEAFF.

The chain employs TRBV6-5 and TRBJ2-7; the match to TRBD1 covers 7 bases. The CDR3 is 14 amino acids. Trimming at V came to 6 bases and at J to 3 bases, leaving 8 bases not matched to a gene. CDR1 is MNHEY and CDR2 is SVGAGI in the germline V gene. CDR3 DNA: TGTGCCAGCAGGTCCGGGACAGTCCTCTACGAGCAGTACTTC. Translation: CASRSGTVLYEQYF.

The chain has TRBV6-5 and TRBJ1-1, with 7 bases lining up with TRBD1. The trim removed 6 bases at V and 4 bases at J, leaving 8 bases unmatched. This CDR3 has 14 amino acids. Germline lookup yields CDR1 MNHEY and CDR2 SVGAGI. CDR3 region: CASSYRQGVTEAFF. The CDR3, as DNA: TGTGCCAGCAGCTACAGACAGGGAGTCACTGAAGCTTTCTTT.